Presented here are 15 T cell receptor beta chains from one specimen sequenced in a study of T-cell reconstitution after alpha-beta-depleted transplantation in children. Preparation of the TCRbeta library used unique molecular identifiers. TCRdb reanalysed the PCR reads using MiXCR and keeps one entry per CDR3 protein. This sample yields about 97,000 distinct CDR3 sequences, of which about 6% are seen a single time; roughly 5.5% belongs to the top ten. The specimen was PBMCs, mostly from graft donor cells, collected 60 days after TCRalphabeta/CD19-depleted stem cell transplant. The receptors shown here come from a female patient aged 2-15 years who had a stem cell transplant for Fanconi anemia, so the T cells may come from the graft donor.

In this sample, this clonotype turned up many times. CDR3 amino acids: CASSLYWAGGDNEQFF. Here the CDR3 DNA reads TGTGCCAGCAGTTTATATTGGGCGGGAGGAGACAATGAGCAGTTCTTC. V is TRBV27 and J is TRBJ2-1; 8 nucleotides match TRBD2. The CDR3 spans 16 residues. CDR1 is MNHEY, CDR2 SMNVEV, per germline (reference sequence). The trim removed 1 base at V and 5 bases at J, leaving 7 bases unmatched.

This clonotype was recorded at least ten times. V usage is TRBV4-2 and J usage is TRBJ2-1, with TRBD2 identical over 14 bases. The CDR3 is 17 amino acids. V lost 1 base to trimming and J lost 2 bases; unmatched junction nucleotides: 1. Germline CDR1 and CDR2: LGHNA and YNFKEQ. The CDR3 reads CASSQGGLAGAYNEQFF. In nucleotides, the CDR3 is TGTGCCAGCAGCCAAGGGGGACTAGCGGGGGCCTACAATGAGCAGTTCTTC.

At least ten counts were recorded for this clonotype. This chain connects TRBV27 to TRBJ2-7; D may correspond to TRBD1 or TRBD2 (7 bases each). V gave up 5 bases and J gave up 4 bases, with 21 bases separating them. The CDR3 sequence is 16 residues long. Germline V lookup: CDR1 MNHEY, CDR2 SMNVEV (reference sequence). CDR3 amino acids: CASSPRGGHKGYEQYF. Here the CDR3 DNA reads TGTGCCAGCAGTCCCAGGGGGGGACATAAGGGTTACGAGCAGTACTTC.

The table lists this clonotype with many counts. The gene calls are TRBV4-2 and TRBJ2-4; TRBD2 might be the D (6 bases). CDR3 length: 19 amino acids. V was clipped by 0 bases and J by 0 bases, with 18 bases between them. CDR1 LGHNA and CDR2 YNFKEQ come from the germline V gene. The CDR3 nucleotides are TGTGCCAGCAGCCAAGATATCCGGGGGTTAAATCTAGCCAAAAACATTCAGTACTTC. It codes for CASSQDIRGLNLAKNIQYF.

CDR3 sequence reads: CSVEGAGKANYGYTF. DNA for the CDR3: TGCAGCGTTGAAGGGGCAGGGAAAGCTAACTATGGCTACACCTTC. The rearrangement uses TRBV29-1 and TRBJ1-2, with D possibly TRBD1 on 5 matching bases. The CDR3 consists of 15 residues. CDR1 and CDR2 from the germline V gene are SQVTM and ANQGSEA. The V and J ends lost 1 base and 0 bases respectively, with 12 bases between them. Full variable domain (remainder filled in from reference TRBV29-1 and TRBJ1-2): SAVISQKPSRDICQRGTSLTIQCQVDSQVTMMFWYRQQPGQSLTLIATANQGSEATYESGFVIDKFPISRPNLTFSTLTVSNMSPEDSSIYLCSVEGAGKANYGYTFGSGTRLTVV.

V usage is TRBV4-2 and J usage is TRBJ2-1, with 7 bases matching TRBD2. Germline loops: CDR1 LGHNA, CDR2 YNFKEQ. The J segment lost 4 bases and the V segment lost 5 bases, leaving 11 bases of the junction unmatched. The CDR3 sequence is 16 residues long. The CDR3 reads CASSRGIAGKYNEQFF. CDR3 DNA: TGTGCCAGCAGCAGGGGTATAGCGGGCAAGTACAATGAGCAGTTCTTC.

This clonotype has at least ten counts. The chain combines TRBV13 with TRBJ2-1; unclear D gene. The CDR3 runs 13 residues. The germline V and J ends were trimmed by 3 bases and 6 bases, with 9 bases remaining between them. Per germline, CDR1 PRHDT and CDR2 FYEKMQ (reference sequence). As DNA, the CDR3 is TGTGCCAGCAGCTTCCGACCGTCCAATGAGCAGTTCTTC. Translated, it gives CASSFRPSNEQFF.

This clonotype was detected ten times or more. CDR3 in DNA: TGTGCCAGCAGTTTAGGACTAGCGTACCCCTACGAGCAGTACTTC. This codes for CASSLGLAYPYEQYF. The chain joins TRBV12-3 or TRBV12-4 to TRBJ2-7; 8 bases agree with TRBD2. V shed 1 base, J shed 2 bases, and the junction held 4 bases outside the gene matches. The CDR3 consists of 15 residues.

This clonotype was seen ten or more times. Here the CDR3 reads CASSQASGEYEQYF. Written as DNA, the CDR3 is TGTGCCAGCAGCCAAGCTAGCGGAGAATACGAGCAGTACTTC. The rearrangement links TRBV3-1 to TRBJ2-7; 7 nucleotides agree with TRBD2. V shed 1 base and J 4 bases; nucleotides not matched to a gene: 4. This CDR3 has 14 amino acids. Germline lookup yields CDR1 LGHDT and CDR2 YNNKEL (reference sequence).

This clonotype was detected only a few times. The gene calls are TRBV21-1 and TRBJ2-4; the DNA was not compared with TRBD1, the D call given in the table. TRBV21-1 is described as a pseudogene. The CDR3 has 18 amino acids. Written as DNA, the CDR3 is TGTGCCAGCAGCAAAGAAAGGGGTTTTGAACTAGCCAAAAACATTCAGTACTTC. Protein: CASSKERGFELAKNIQYF.

The rearrangement uses TRBV5-1 and TRBJ2-5; D is possibly TRBD2 (5 bases). Germline assignment: CDR1 SGHRS and CDR2 YFSETQ. This CDR3 spans 17 amino acids. Trimming removed 1 base from V and 2 bases from J, with 18 bases in between. DNA for the CDR3: TGCGCCAGCAGCTTGTTGGCCCCCGGCGGCGGGCAAGAGACCCAGTACTTC. Protein sequence: CASSLLAPGGGQETQYF.

This clonotype appeared many times. The chain links TRBV7-9 to TRBJ2-6; 10 nucleotides align to TRBD1. The CDR3 has 17 residues. Germline V gene sequence: CDR1 SEHNR, CDR2 FQNEAQ (reference sequence). V gave up 3 bases and J gave up 3 bases; unmatched junction bases: 5. The CDR3 region is CASSFRTGGYGANVLTF. The CDR3 nucleotides read TGTGCCAGCAGCTTCCGGACAGGGGGATATGGGGCCAACGTCCTGACTTTC.

This clonotype was seen a handful of times. The chain uses TRBV3-1 and TRBJ2-2; D remains unclear. The CDR3 loop spans 14 amino acids. V dropped 1 base and J dropped 4 bases, with 7 bases sitting between them. Germline V gene sequence: CDR1 LGHDT, CDR2 YNNKEL (reference sequence). CDR3 coding DNA: TGTGCCAGCAGCCAAGCGGCGAGCACCGGGGAGCTGTTTTTT. Protein product: CASSQAASTGELFF.

This clonotype has more than one count but fewer than ten. CDR3 region: CASTTGGLAGDMDTGELFF. Here the CDR3 DNA reads TGTGCCAGCACCACCGGAGGACTAGCGGGAGATATGGACACCGGGGAGCTGTTTTTT. The chain links TRBV6-2 or TRBV6-3 to TRBJ2-2, with 13 nucleotides matching TRBD2. This CDR3 region has 19 residues. V shed 7 bases and J 3 bases; nucleotides not matched to a gene: 14. The germline V gene encodes CDR1 MNHEY and CDR2 SVGEGT.

In its sample, this clonotype was seen many times. The chain carries TRBV29-1 and TRBJ2-7; the D gene could be TRBD1 or TRBD2 (5 bases each). Between the trimmed V and J ends, which lost 6 bases and 3 bases, there was a span of 15 bases. This CDR3 contains 13 residues. CDR1 is SQVTM, CDR2 ANQGSEA, per germline. The CDR3 sequence is CSVRPGPFYEQYF. In DNA, the CDR3 is TGCAGCGTCCGCCCGGGACCCTTCTACGAGCAGTACTTC.